The present entry profiles one TCR beta chain with its context. Method: immunoSEQ multiplex PCR; TCRdb's copy keeps in-frame clones and lacks some. Of 55,000 to 80,000 clones in the sample, about 92% were seen once. The sample belongs to a study of technical replicates of blood from a handful of donors. This CDR3 spans 10 amino acids. V gave up 10 bases and J gave up 4 bases, with 7 bases separating them. CDR1 and CDR2 from the germline V gene are LNHDA and SQIVND (reference sequence). The chain employs TRBV19 and TRBJ1-2, with D unresolved. This TCR came from a human donor in good health. Source material: T cells isolated from PBMCs. This chain's CDR3 is CATLSYGYTF. CDR3 coding DNA: TGTGCCACCCTAAGCTATGGCTACACCTTC.